The clone carrying this T cell receptor beta chain was picked up a small number of times. These data are taken from a study of blood T cell repertoires in COVID-19. At the level of the study: T cells, B-cell-depleted T cells, or PBMCs provided the cDNA or gDNA that served as material.

The protocol was immunoSEQ multiplex PCR, while the TCRdb copy is restricted to in-frame clones and leaves out a portion. The table has over 200,000 clones, 87% seen once. With V trimmed by 0 bases and J by 12 bases, 7 bases remained unmatched. CDR3 length: 15 residues. The germline CDR1 and CDR2 sequences are SGHTA and FQGNSA. The sequence came from a man aged 25 to 40 who had recovered from COVID-19. The V and J genes are TRBV7-2 and TRBJ1-5; 11 bases are shared with TRBD1. Sequenced material: PBMCs or T cells enriched from blood (not recorded which). DNA for the CDR3: TGTGCCAGCAGCTTAGCCAAAGGGACAGGGGGAATCCAGCATTTT. Translation: CASSLAKGTGGIQHF. The whole variable domain, filled in from reference TRBV7-2 and TRBJ1-5, reads GAGVSQSPSNKVTEKGKDVELRCDPISGHTALYWYRQSLGQGLEFLIYFQGNSAPDKSGLPSDRFSAERTGGSVSTLTIQRTQQEDSAVYLCASSLAKGTGGIQHFGDGTRLSIL.